One sample yielded the 21 T cell receptor beta chains listed below, sequenced in a study of immune heterogeneity within non-small cell lung tumors. A multiplex PCR containing 32 V primers and 13 J primers was used to amplify TCR beta CDR3. TCRdb redid the calling of the multiplex PCR reads with MiXCR, one entry per CDR3 protein. The table lists 5,000 to 7,000 distinct CDR3 sequences, 20% to 25% of them singletons. Bulk tumor genomic DNA was the template, and each sample received 450 to 650 ng. Several far-apart biopsies were taken per primary tumor during surgery. Undergoing curative surgery were patients whose non-small cell lung cancer was untreated and newly diagnosed. Sequencing was done on a sample of lung tumor tissue. These receptors all come from a man between 70 and 80 years old with non-small cell lung cancer.

On this clonotype itself: No conserved phenylalanine or tryptophan ends this CDR3, so it is likely a read error. The V call is TRBV7-9, the J call TRBJ2-7; 9 positions agree with TRBD1. Germline values: CDR1 SEHNR, CDR2 FQNEAQ (reference sequence). The CDR3 is made up of 14 amino acids. V trimming: 5 bases; J trimming: 6 bases; junction bases outside the gene matches: 8. DNA for the CDR3: TGTGCCAGCAGCCGCCCGGGACAGGGCAGCGAGCAGTACCTC. Protein: CASSRPGQGSEQYL.

This clonotype occurred a few times. The rearrangement links TRBV20-1 to TRBJ1-1; D remains unclear. Germline V gene lookup returns CDR1 DFQATT and CDR2 SNEGSKA (reference sequence). The CDR3 extends over 13 amino acids. V was clipped by 3 bases and J by 4 bases, with 12 bases between them. The DNA of the CDR3 is TGCAGTGCTAGTTACGGCGGAGGCACTGAAGCTTTCTTT. The encoded protein is CSASYGGGTEAFF.

Turning to this clonotype: This sequence may be a read error, since a much larger clone differs from it by one base. The chain couples TRBV30 to TRBJ2-1; D possibly corresponds to TRBD1 (5 bases). The length of the CDR3 is 12 residues. Between the trimmed V and J ends, which lost 3 bases and 9 bases, there was a span of 12 bases. CDR1 and CDR2 from the germline V gene are GTSNPN and SVGIG (reference sequence). The CDR3 DNA is TGTGCCTGGAGCGGCCTCGACAGTGAGCAGTTCTTC. Translating it yields CAWSGLDSEQFF.

The rearrangement links TRBV6-1 to TRBJ1-1; perhaps TRBD1 as D (6 bases). Germline V gives CDR1 MNHNS, CDR2 SASEGT. Trimming removed 3 bases from V and 5 bases from J, with 10 bases in between. The CDR3 has 13 amino acids. The CDR3, as DNA: TGTGCCAGCAGTGAGACAGGTCGGACTGAAGCTTTCTTT. This codes for CASSETGRTEAFF.

This clonotype has a count of ten or more. V is TRBV2 and J is TRBJ2-3; no definite D call. The CDR3 is made up of 15 amino acids. The germline V gene encodes CDR1 SNHLY and CDR2 FYNNEI. V was trimmed by 10 bases and J by 3 bases, leaving 20 bases between them. The CDR3 spells CAIPATVPNTDTQYF. In DNA form, the CDR3 reads TGTGCCATCCCGGCGACGGTACCGAATACAGATACGCAGTATTTT.

This clonotype occurred a few times. The CDR3 here is CASSDSDRVGYTF. The CDR3 region has the DNA TGCGCCAGCAGTGATTCCGACAGGGTCGGCTACACCTTC. The chain employs TRBV10-2 and TRBJ1-2, with TRBD1 identical over 7 bases. V lost 3 bases, J lost 8 bases, and 6 bases stayed unmatched. Germline CDR1 is WSHSY and CDR2 is SAAADI. The CDR3 extends over 13 amino acids.

With regard to this clonotype: Being one base from a much bigger clone, this may be a read error. The chain employs TRBV10-1 and TRBJ1-5; the D gene is possibly TRBD1 (5 bases). The CDR3 has 14 residues. CDR1 is WNHNN and CDR2 is SYGVQD in the germline V gene (reference sequence). CDR3 sequence reads: CASRGSGQSGPKHF. Written as DNA, the CDR3 is TGCGCCAGCAGGGGGTCCGGACAATCAGGGCCCAAGCATTTT.

By frequency in the sample, this clonotype is medium-sized. V and J are TRBV20-1 and TRBJ1-6, with D hard to call. CDR3 size: 12 residues. Trimming pared 6 bases from V and 9 bases from J, leaving 12 bases between. Per the germline V gene, CDR1 is DFQATT and CDR2 is SNEGSKA (reference sequence). CDR3 amino acids: CSALEGSSPLHF. The CDR3 DNA reads as TGCAGTGCGTTGGAAGGGAGTTCACCCCTCCACTTT.

By sample share, this clonotype is medium-sized (0.01 to 0.1%). This chain links TRBV11-2 with TRBJ2-5, with TRBD2 identical over 9 bases. CDR1 and CDR2 from the germline V gene are SGHAT and FQNNGV. The CDR3 sequence is 14 residues long. The trim removed 3 bases at V and 11 bases at J, leaving 10 bases unmatched. The chain's CDR3 is CASSFGSGRNLQYF. CDR3 bases: TGTGCCAGCAGCTTTGGGAGCGGGAGGAATCTACAGTACTTC.

The chain uses TRBV9 and TRBJ2-7, with TRBD2 identical over 7 bases. The CDR3 has 16 residues. Per the germline V gene, CDR1 is SGDLS and CDR2 is YYNGEE. The trim removed 0 bases at V and 1 base at J, leaving 7 bases unmatched. CDR3 DNA sequence: TGTGCCAGCAGCGTAGCAGCGGGACCGACATCCTACGAGCAGTACTTC. Amino acids: CASSVAAGPTSYEQYF. The full variable domain, its missing parts supplied by reference TRBV9 and TRBJ2-7, is DSGVTQTPKHLITATGQRVTLRCSPRSGDLSVYWYQQSLDQGLQFLIQYYNGEERAKGNILERFSAQQFPDLHSELNLSSLELGDSALYFCASSVAAGPTSYEQYFGPGTRLTVT.

A few counts support this clonotype. The rearrangement links TRBV28 to TRBJ2-4; tentative D call: TRBD1 (6 bases). CDR1 is MDHEN and CDR2 is SYDVKM in the germline V gene. V shed 6 bases and J shed 7 bases, with 16 bases lying between them. This CDR3 contains 14 residues. CDR3 bases: TGTGCCAGCAGACCCATTAGACAGGAGAACATTCAGTACTTC. This gives the protein CASRPIRQENIQYF.

This clonotype showed up many times. The genes are TRBV4-2 and TRBJ1-3; D is uncertain. CDR1 LGHNA and CDR2 YNFKEQ come from the germline V gene. V lost 1 base to trimming and J lost 0 bases, with 13 bases between them. The CDR3 spans 17 residues. CDR3: CASSQVFAVSSGNTIYF. The CDR3 coding sequence is TGTGCCAGCAGCCAAGTATTTGCGGTGAGCTCTGGAAACACCATATATTTT.

The chain is built from TRBV7-9 and TRBJ1-1; TRBD1 agrees at 8 bases. This CDR3 comprises 14 residues. The germline V gene encodes CDR1 SEHNR and CDR2 FQNEAQ (reference sequence). V trimming: 10 bases; J trimming: 4 bases; junction bases outside the gene matches: 11. CDR3 loop: CAIILAGGPTEAFF. The DNA for the CDR3 is TGTGCCATCATCTTAGCAGGGGGCCCCACTGAAGCTTTCTTT.

The gene calls are TRBV12-3 or TRBV12-4 and TRBJ2-7; 9 bases map to TRBD1. With V trimmed by 6 bases and J by 3 bases, 9 bases remained unmatched. This CDR3 region has 15 residues. The CDR3, as DNA: TGTGCCAGCAGGCCGATGGGGACAGGGTTCTACGAGCAGTACTTC. Protein: CASRPMGTGFYEQYF.

Remarks on this clonotype: A much larger clonotype is one base distant, so this may be a read error. This rearrangement joins TRBV2 to TRBJ2-1, with D unresolved. The CDR3 runs to 14 residues. Germline V gives CDR1 SNHLY, CDR2 FYNNEI. The CDR3 sequence is CARSETWSVNEQFF. The CDR3 nucleotides are TGTGCCAGAAGTGAAACGTGGTCTGTCAATGAGCAGTTCTTC.

This clonotype was detected ten times or more. The chain links TRBV6-2 or TRBV6-3 to TRBJ2-1; D ambiguous. This CDR3 comprises 14 residues. V was trimmed by 6 bases and J by 1 base, leaving 10 bases between them. Germline lookup yields CDR1 MNHEY and CDR2 SVGEGT. CDR3: CASSPARSYNEQFF. In DNA form, the CDR3 reads TGTGCCAGCAGCCCCGCACGGTCCTACAATGAGCAGTTCTTC.

This clonotype has ten or more counts. The chain employs TRBV9 and TRBJ2-5, with 7 bases fitting TRBD1. Germline V gene sequence: CDR1 SGDLS, CDR2 YYNGEE. CDR3 length: 14 amino acids. V was pared by 3 bases and J by 3 bases, with 5 bases of the junction left unmatched. The CDR3 spells CASSAGTDEETQYF. CDR3 DNA: TGTGCCAGCAGCGCCGGGACAGATGAAGAGACCCAGTACTTC. Filled out from reference TRBV9 and TRBJ2-5, the complete variable domain reads DSGVTQTPKHLITATGQRVTLRCSPRSGDLSVYWYQQSLDQGLQFLIQYYNGEERAKGNILERFSAQQFPDLHSELNLSSLELGDSALYFCASSAGTDEETQYFGPGTRLLVL.

This clonotype was found many times. This rearrangement joins TRBV5-8 to TRBJ2-2; D is undetermined. This CDR3 is built from 13 residues. Looked up from germline, CDR1 is SGHTS and CDR2 is YDEGEE. Trimming shortened V by 1 base and J by 6 bases, and 7 bases separated the two germline ends. The CDR3 is CASSLYGAGELFF. The CDR3 region has the DNA TGTGCCAGCAGCTTGTATGGAGCCGGGGAGCTGTTTTTT.

By proportion, this clonotype is medium-sized (0.01 to 0.1%). V is TRBV2 and J is TRBJ1-3; the D gene is possibly TRBD1 (5 bases). V was clipped by 10 bases and J by 3 bases, with 10 bases between them. Germline assignment: CDR1 SNHLY and CDR2 FYNNEI. This CDR3 has 12 residues. CDR3 residues: CATGTGGNTIYF. The DNA for the CDR3 is TGTGCCACTGGGACGGGTGGAAACACCATATATTTT.

V is TRBV30 and J is TRBJ1-1; D is possibly TRBD1 (5 bases). V lost 0 bases and J 1 base, leaving 6 bases between the germline ends. Germline assignment: CDR1 GTSNPN and CDR2 SVGIG (reference sequence). This CDR3 has 13 amino acids. The CDR3 loop is CAWSVQANTEAFF. In DNA form, the CDR3 reads TGTGCCTGGAGTGTACAGGCGAACACTGAAGCTTTCTTT. Full variable domain (missing parts from reference TRBV30 and TRBJ1-1): SQTIHQWPATLVQPVGSPLSLECTVEGTSNPNLYWYRQAAGRGLQLLFYSVGIGQISSEVPQNLSASRPQDRQFILSSKKLLLSDSGFYLCAWSVQANTEAFFGQGTRLTVV.

By proportion, this clonotype is medium-sized. The chain combines TRBV9 with TRBJ2-3; 12 nucleotides line up with TRBD2. After removal of 0 bases from V and 2 bases from J, the junction contained 1 base not matched to a gene. CDR1 is SGDLS and CDR2 is YYNGEE in the germline V gene. The CDR3 runs 16 residues. CDR3 residues: CASSVGTSGVTDTQYF. CDR3 DNA sequence: TGTGCCAGCAGCGTAGGGACTAGCGGGGTCACAGATACGCAGTATTTT. Drawing the rest from reference TRBV9 and TRBJ2-3, the complete variable domain is DSGVTQTPKHLITATGQRVTLRCSPRSGDLSVYWYQQSLDQGLQFLIQYYNGEERAKGNILERFSAQQFPDLHSELNLSSLELGDSALYFCASSVGTSGVTDTQYFGPGTRLTVL.